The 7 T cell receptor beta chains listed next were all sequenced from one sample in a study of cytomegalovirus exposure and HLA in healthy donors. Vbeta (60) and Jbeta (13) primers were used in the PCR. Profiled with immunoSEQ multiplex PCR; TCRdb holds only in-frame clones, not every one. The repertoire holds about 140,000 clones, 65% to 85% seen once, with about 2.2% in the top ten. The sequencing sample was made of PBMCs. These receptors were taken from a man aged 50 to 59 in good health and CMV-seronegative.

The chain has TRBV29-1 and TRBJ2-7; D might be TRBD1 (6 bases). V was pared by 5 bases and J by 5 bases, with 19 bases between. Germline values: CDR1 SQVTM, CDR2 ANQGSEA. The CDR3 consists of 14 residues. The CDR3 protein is CSVRTDSSRNEQYF. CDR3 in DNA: TGCAGCGTTCGGACAGACTCGTCTCGGAACGAGCAGTACTTC.

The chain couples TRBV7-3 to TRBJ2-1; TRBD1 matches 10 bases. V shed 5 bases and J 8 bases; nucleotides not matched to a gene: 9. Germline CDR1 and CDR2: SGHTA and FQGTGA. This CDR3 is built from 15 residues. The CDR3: CASSRSRDRGYEQFF. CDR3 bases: TGTGCCAGCAGCCGATCGCGGGACAGGGGCTATGAGCAGTTCTTC.

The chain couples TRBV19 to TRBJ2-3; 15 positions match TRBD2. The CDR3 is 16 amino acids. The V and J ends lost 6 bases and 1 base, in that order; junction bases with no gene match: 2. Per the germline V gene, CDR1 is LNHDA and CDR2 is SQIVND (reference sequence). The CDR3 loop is CASSGLAGGRTDTQYF. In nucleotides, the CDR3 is TGTGCCAGTAGCGGACTAGCGGGAGGGCGCACAGATACGCAGTATTTT.

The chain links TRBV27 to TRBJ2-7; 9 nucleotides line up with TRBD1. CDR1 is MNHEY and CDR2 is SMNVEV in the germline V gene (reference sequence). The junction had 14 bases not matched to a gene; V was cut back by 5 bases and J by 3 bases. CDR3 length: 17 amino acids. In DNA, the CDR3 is TGTGCCAGCAGTCAGCCACAACCCGGGACAGGGCACTACGAGCAGTACTTC. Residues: CASSQPQPGTGHYEQYF.

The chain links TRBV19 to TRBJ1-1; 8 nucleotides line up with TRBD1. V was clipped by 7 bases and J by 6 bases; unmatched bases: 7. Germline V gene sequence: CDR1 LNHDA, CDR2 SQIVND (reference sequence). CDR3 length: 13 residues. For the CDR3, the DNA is TGTGCCAGTACCCAGGGGGCGCTCGCTGAAGCTTTCTTT. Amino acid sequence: CASTQGALAEAFF.

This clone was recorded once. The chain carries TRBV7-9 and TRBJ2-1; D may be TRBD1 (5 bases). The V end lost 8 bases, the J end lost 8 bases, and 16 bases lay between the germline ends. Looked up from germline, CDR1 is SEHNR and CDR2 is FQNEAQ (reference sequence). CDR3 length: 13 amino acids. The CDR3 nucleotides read TGTGCCAGCCAAACAGGTGCGCTCGATGAGCAGTTCTTC. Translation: CASQTGALDEQFF.

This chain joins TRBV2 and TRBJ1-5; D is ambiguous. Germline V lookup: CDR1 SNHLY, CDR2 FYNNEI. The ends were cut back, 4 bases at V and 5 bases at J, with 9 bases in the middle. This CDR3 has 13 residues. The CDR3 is CASSGAADQPQHF. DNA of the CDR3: TGTGCCAGCAGTGGGGCAGCTGATCAGCCCCAGCATTTT.